The 5 T cell receptor beta chains reported below all come from one sample, sequenced in a study of blood T cell repertoires in COVID-19. Measured with immunoSEQ multiplex PCR; TCRdb has only the in-frame clones, and not every one. The sample lists roughly 380,000 clones, about 89% seen once, with about 1.4% in the top ten. The sample taken for sequencing was peripheral blood. These receptors all stem from a woman between 40 and 55 years old with COVID-19, enrolled during active disease.

This chain connects TRBV4-1 to TRBJ2-3, with TRBD1 identical over 7 bases. V was pared by 4 bases and J by 5 bases, with 3 bases of the junction left unmatched. This CDR3 region has 13 residues. Germline V gives CDR1 MGHRA, CDR2 YSYEKL. This CDR3 reads CASSPTGLDTQYF. DNA for the CDR3: TGCGCCAGCAGCCCGACAGGGTTAGATACGCAGTATTTT.

This chain links TRBV6-5 with TRBJ1-1; 8 positions match TRBD1. Germline V gene lookup returns CDR1 MNHEY and CDR2 SVGAGI. V lost 6 bases, J lost 8 bases, and 5 bases stayed unmatched. The CDR3 is made up of 12 amino acids. CDR3 bases: TGTGCCAGCAGCTCTGACAGGGGCGAAGCTTTCTTT. Amino acids: CASSSDRGEAFF.

Points on this clone: The DNA is omitted, as the CDR3 cannot be located on it reliably, and the CDR3 follows TCRdb's listing. CDR3 in amino acids: CATSRDVGTGNYGWTF. This chain joins TRBV15 and TRBJ1-2; TRBD1 reflects the table's D call only, with no check against the DNA. The CDR3 contains 16 residues when both ends are counted. Germline values: CDR1 LNHNV, CDR2 YYDKDF (reference sequence).

The chain combines TRBV27 with TRBJ1-1, with 7 bases identical to TRBD1. V gave up 5 bases and J gave up 2 bases; unmatched junction bases: 8. Germline V gene lookup returns CDR1 MNHEY and CDR2 SMNVEV (reference sequence). This CDR3 comprises 15 residues. In nucleotides, the CDR3 is TGTGCCAGCAGTGTACGGGGGACAGTTAACACTGAAGCTTTCTTT. Its protein product is CASSVRGTVNTEAFF.

This sequence joins TRBV6-5 and TRBJ1-3; 8 positions agree with TRBD1. The CDR3 spans 14 residues. Germline V gives CDR1 MNHEY, CDR2 SVGAGI. V was clipped by 5 bases and J by 4 bases; unmatched bases: 4. This CDR3 reads CASSTGGVGNTIYF. The CDR3 DNA is TGTGCCAGCAGTACAGGGGGAGTGGGAAACACCATATATTTT.